A single sample is the source of the 26 T cell receptor beta chains below, sequenced in a study of kidney transplant recipient with SARS-CoV-2 infection. TCRdb recomputed calls from the reads with MiXCR, one row per CDR3 protein. The sample consists of 200,000 to 300,000 distinct CDR3 sequences, 29% of them appearing once. The sample was a blood sample, taken at baseline and on day 111 from a kidney transplant recipient. Receptors were obtained from a male patient in his thirties who had COVID-19 and was a kidney transplant recipient. Some of the T cells might come from the graft donor.

This clonotype came up a few times. The DNA for the CDR3 is TGTGCCAGCAGTTTAGGGGGGACAGAATCCGCCGGGGAGCTGTTTTTT. Translated: CASSLGGTESAGELFF. J is TRBJ2-2 and V is TRBV28; tentatively, D is TRBD1 (7 bases). Trimming shortened V by 2 bases and J by 6 bases, and 16 bases separated the two germline ends. This CDR3 is built from 16 residues. Germline CDR1 reads MDHEN; CDR2 reads SYDVKM.

A word on this clonotype: A much larger clone sits a single nucleotide away, making a read error possible. V gene TRBV7-9 combines with J gene TRBJ2-7; tentatively, D is TRBD2 (6 bases). The DNA end favors TRBJ2-1, so the J call may be wrong. The CDR3 totals 15 residues. From germline, CDR1 is SEHNR and CDR2 FQNEAQ (reference sequence). The CDR3 spells CASSSNRGLSYEQFF. DNA of the CDR3: TGTGCCAGCAGCTCAAACAGAGGACTATCCTACGAGCAGTTCTTC.

This clonotype has only a few counts. The rearrangement uses TRBV2 and TRBJ2-1, with TRBD2 as a possible D gene (6 bases). From germline, CDR1 is SNHLY and CDR2 FYNNEI. The CDR3 extends over 13 amino acids. Trimming cost V 6 bases and J 13 bases, with 19 bases left between them. CDR3 DNA sequence: TGTGCCAGCAGCCGGGACTTCTCGGAGGTACAGTTCTTC. It translates to CASSRDFSEVQFF.

This clonotype has at least ten counts. The gene calls are TRBV7-9 and TRBJ2-7; 10 bases match TRBD2. V trimming: 3 bases; J trimming: 1 base; junction bases outside the gene matches: 6. Germline values: CDR1 SEHNR, CDR2 FQNEAQ (reference sequence). CDR3 length equals 16 residues. DNA of the CDR3: TGTGCCAGCAGCTTCCCTAGCGGGGGACTGTCCTACGAGCAGTACTTC. As protein: CASSFPSGGLSYEQYF.

There are many counts of this clonotype. The chain joins TRBV3-1 to TRBJ2-3; D gene unclear. V shed 5 bases and J shed 5 bases, with 23 bases lying between them. The CDR3 consists of 17 residues. CDR1 and CDR2 (germline): LGHDT, YNNKEL (reference sequence). The CDR3 here is CASSSSFPFVMQDTQYF. The CDR3 bases are TGTGCCAGCAGCTCGTCATTCCCATTTGTCATGCAAGATACGCAGTATTTT.

This clonotype has a count of ten or more. This chain uses TRBV4-3 with TRBJ1-2, with D hard to call. Trimming pared 4 bases from V and 4 bases from J, leaving 22 bases between. Germline V CDR1 and CDR2: LGHNA, YSLEER. This CDR3 is 17 amino acids long. The CDR3 spells CASSPELGRRKTYGYTF. In nucleotides, the CDR3 is TGCGCCAGCAGCCCGGAATTAGGACGTCGAAAGACCTATGGCTACACCTTC.

About this clonotype: This could be a read error, since a much larger clone is one nucleotide away. The V call is TRBV6-9, the J call TRBJ1-2; D is unresolved. Trimming took 4 bases from V and 7 from J, leaving 25 bases between them. The V gene's germline CDR1 is MNHGY and CDR2 SVAAGI. The CDR3 totals 17 residues. CDR3 nucleotides: TGTGCCAGCAGTTCGGTTCAGCCTTACGGAAAGACCTGTGGCTACACCTTC. Its translation is CASSSVQPYGKTCGYTF.

A word on this clonotype: The junction departs from germline at one end; a sequencing error may be responsible. The V call is TRBV27, the J call TRBJ2-1; 8 bases match TRBD2. The CDR3 has 17 amino acids. Germline CDR1 MNHEY, CDR2 SMNVEV (reference sequence). The chain's CDR3 is CASNLLSLAGSHNEQFF. The CDR3 coding sequence is TGTGCCAGCAATTTATTGTCATTAGCGGGATCCCACAATGAGCAGTTCTTC.

The sample holds many counts of this clonotype. The V call is TRBV19, the J call TRBJ1-5; no reliable D call. V lost 5 bases and J lost 4, with 18 bases in between. Germline V gene sequence: CDR1 LNHDA, CDR2 SQIVND (reference sequence). This CDR3 region has 16 residues. The CDR3 coding sequence is TGTGCCAGTAGTCGACGCTTGGAGCAGAGTAATCAGCCCCAGCATTTT. Translating gives CASSRRLEQSNQPQHF.

About this clonotype: This may arise from a read error, as a much more abundant clone is one base away. The chain uses TRBV5-1 and TRBJ1-2, with TRBD1 as a possible D gene (6 bases). Trimming pared 10 bases from V and 2 bases from J, leaving 15 bases between. This CDR3 has 13 amino acids. Germline V gene lookup returns CDR1 SGHRS and CDR2 YFSETQ. The DNA of the CDR3 is TGCGCCGGCGGAGGGGGATACAACTATGGCTACACCTTC. Translation: CAGGGGYNYGYTF.

The chain has TRBV6-4 and TRBJ2-3; D possibly corresponds to TRBD2 (6 bases). The CDR3 contains 18 residues. Trimming cost V 7 bases and J 1 base, with 24 bases left between them. CDR1 is MRHNA and CDR2 is SNTAGT in the germline V gene. This CDR3 reads CASKPLRDWQTGTDTQYF. CDR3 nucleotide sequence: TGTGCCAGCAAACCACTCCGGGACTGGCAGACGGGCACAGATACGCAGTATTTT.

Notes on this clonotype: This may come from a read error, since a much larger clone is one base off. The chain recombines TRBV3-1 with TRBJ1-2; 9 nucleotides line up with TRBD1. The germline V gene encodes CDR1 LGHDT and CDR2 YNNKEL (reference sequence). This CDR3 spans 13 amino acids. The CDR3 reads CAGSQHRGLGYTF. The CDR3 DNA reads TGTGCCGGCAGCCAACACAGGGGGCTAGGCTACACCTTC.

On this clonotype itself: A much larger clone differs from this one at a single base, so this may be a read error. V is TRBV28 and J is TRBJ2-1; 7 positions agree with TRBD1. The CDR3 loop spans 18 amino acids. Per germline, CDR1 MDHEN and CDR2 SYDVKM. V lost 8 bases to trimming and J lost 8 bases; unmatched junction nucleotides: 24. The CDR3 region is CASAPGDSSRAPQYEQFF. The CDR3 DNA reads as TGTGCCAGCGCCCCCGGGGACAGCTCCCGAGCCCCCCAATATGAGCAGTTCTTC.

This clonotype has only one observation. Possible read error: a much larger clone is one base away. The J gene is TRBJ2-2, the V gene TRBV7-9; no definite D call. The ends were cut back, 5 bases at V and 6 bases at J, with 7 bases in the middle. The V gene's germline CDR1 is SEHNR and CDR2 FQNEAQ (reference sequence). The CDR3 sequence is 12 residues long. CDR3 residues: CASSHVPGELFF. CDR3 DNA sequence: TGTGCCAGCAGCCATGTACCCGGGGAGCTGTTTTTT. Supplemented by reference TRBV7-9 and TRBJ2-2, the full variable domain reads DTGVSQNPRHKITKRGQNVTFRCDPISEHNRLYWYRQTLGQGPEFLTYFQNEAQLEKSRLLSDRFSAERPKGSFSTLEIQRTEQGDSAMYLCASSHVPGELFFGEGSRLTVL.

Details on this clonotype: One end of the junction fails to match germline, which may point to a read error. The chain is built from TRBV12-3 or TRBV12-4 and TRBJ2-2, with a possible D match to TRBD2 (5 bases). The length of the CDR3 is 11 residues. CDR3 in amino acids: CASSFPGEMFF. As DNA, the CDR3 is TGTGCCAGCAGTTTTCCCGGGGAGATGTTTTTT.

Comments on this clonotype: An end of the junction differs from the germline gene, which may be a read error. The chain is built from TRBV7-1 and TRBJ1-2; D unresolved. TRBV7-1 is marked as an open reading frame, function uncertain. This CDR3 spans 17 amino acids. Here the CDR3 reads CASSTHIHEGKTYSYTF. As DNA, the CDR3 is TGTGCCAGCAGTACCCATATTCACGAGGGAAAGACCTATAGCTACACCTTC.

V gene TRBV19 combines with J gene TRBJ2-1; D remains ambiguous. Germline V CDR1 and CDR2: LNHDA, SQIVND (reference sequence). The CDR3 runs to 13 residues. The V end was cut by 2 bases, the J end by 0 bases, with 2 bases between. For the CDR3, the DNA is TGTGCCAGTAGTATAAGCTCCTACAATGAGCAGTTCTTC. It translates to CASSISSYNEQFF.

There are many counts of this clonotype. V is TRBV7-7 and J is TRBJ1-2; D is unresolved. This CDR3 comprises 17 residues. Germline lookup yields CDR1 SSHAT and CDR2 FNYEAQ (reference sequence). With 4 bases removed from V and 4 bases from J, the gap between germline ends came to 22 bases. The CDR3 here is CASSSGRKCRKTYGYTF. CDR3 coding DNA: TGTGCCAGCAGCTCCGGTCGTAAGTGCCGAAAGACCTATGGCTACACCTTC.

Concerning this clonotype: A read error may explain this, as a much larger clone is one base away. The chain uses TRBV24-1 and TRBJ2-1, with D unclear. Germline values: CDR1 KGHDR, CDR2 SFDVKD. Trimming left V 3 bases short and J 1 base short, with 3 bases between. This CDR3 has 13 amino acids. The CDR3, as DNA: TGTGCCACCAGTGATGAGTCCTACAATGAGCAGTTCTTC. As protein: CATSDESYNEQFF.

As for this clonotype: A much larger clone sits a single nucleotide away, making a read error possible. This chain connects TRBV5-1 to TRBJ1-2, with D perhaps TRBD1 (5 bases). The CDR3 spans 14 residues. V was cut by 4 bases and J by 3 bases, with 13 bases left in between. Germline values: CDR1 SGHRS, CDR2 YFSETQ. Here the CDR3 reads CASSTQGSYYGYTF. For the CDR3, the DNA is TGCGCCAGCAGCACCCAGGGCAGCTACTATGGCTACACCTTC. The variable domain in full, with the rest retrieved from reference TRBV5-1 and TRBJ1-2, is KAGVTQTPRYLIKTRGQQVTLSCSPISGHRSVSWYQQTPGQGLQFLFEYFSETQRNKGNFPGRFSGRQFSNSRSEMNVSTLELGDSALYLCASSTQGSYYGYTFGSGTRLTVV.

Worth noting for this clonotype: A read error may be the cause here, since a much bigger clone is one base away. This chain joins TRBV4-1 and TRBJ2-3, with unresolved D. The J call may be in error: the DNA end matches TRBJ2-1 better. CDR1 MGHRA and CDR2 YSYEKL come from the germline V gene. The CDR3 extends over 16 amino acids. CDR3 coding DNA: TGCGCCAGCAGCCAAGAATTCTTTGCGACCCACAATGAGCAGTTCTTC. This encodes CASSQEFFATHNEQFF.

This clonotype has at least ten counts. The chain combines TRBV28 with TRBJ2-7; weak D call: TRBD1 (6 bases). Germline V gene sequence: CDR1 MDHEN, CDR2 SYDVKM. The CDR3 extends over 14 amino acids. V gave up 8 bases and J gave up 2 bases, with 16 bases separating them. CDR3: CASGQGSWTYEQYF. The CDR3 nucleotides are TGTGCCAGCGGCCAGGGGTCTTGGACCTACGAGCAGTACTTC.

Of note for this clonotype: A read error is possible here, since a much larger clone lies one base away. This rearrangement joins TRBV28 to TRBJ1-1; 7 nucleotides align to TRBD1. Per germline, CDR1 MDHEN and CDR2 SYDVKM. The CDR3 loop spans 16 amino acids. J lost 1 base, V lost 8 bases, and 13 bases had no gene match. This CDR3 is CASFATGKATNTEAFF. The CDR3 region has the DNA TGTGCCAGCTTTGCGACAGGGAAGGCAACGAACACTGAAGCTTTCTTT.

Of note for this clonotype: Being one base from a much bigger clone, this may be a read error. The chain uses TRBV6-5 and TRBJ2-2, with 8 bases that match TRBD2. This CDR3 is built from 16 residues. The germline V gene encodes CDR1 MNHEY and CDR2 SVGAGI. Here the CDR3 reads CAGSYEAGVGTGELFF. The CDR3, as DNA: TGTGCCGGCAGTTACGAAGCGGGAGTAGGGACCGGGGAGCTGTTTTTT.

Comments on this clonotype: Possible read error: a much larger clone is one base away. The CDR3 DNA reads as TGCGCCAGCTACTCTGGATCGGTTCGAAAGACCTATGGCTACACCTTC. Its protein product is CASYSGSVRKTYGYTF. The chain is built from TRBV5-1 and TRBJ1-2; D uncertain. V lost 7 bases and J lost 4, with 23 bases in between. This CDR3 comprises 16 residues. Germline CDR1 SGHRS, CDR2 YFSETQ.

About this clonotype: This may stem from a read error, because a much larger clone lies one nucleotide away. The chain joins TRBV24-1 to TRBJ1-2; D gene unclear. The CDR3 has 17 residues. Germline V gene sequence: CDR1 KGHDR, CDR2 SFDVKD. CDR3 amino acids: CATSRCISTRKTYGHTF. DNA of the CDR3: TGTGCCACCAGTCGGTGCATTAGTACCAGAAAGACCTATGGCCACACCTTC.